One and the same sample provided the 4 T cell receptor beta chains below, sequenced in a study of early T cells in non-severe SARS-CoV-2 infection. MiXCR, run by TCRdb on the 5' RACE reads, gives a single entry per CDR3 protein. The repertoire holds roughly 58,000 distinct CDR3 sequences, about an eighth seen once, with about 1.3% in the top ten. Sequenced material: whole blood. The receptors stem from an adult who was a healthcare worker with PCR-confirmed SARS-CoV-2 infection or an uninfected control (not recorded which).

The chain carries TRBV9 and TRBJ1-4, with a tentative D call TRBD1 (6 bases). Between the trimmed V and J ends, which lost 3 bases and 5 bases, there was a span of 17 bases. This CDR3 has 16 residues. Germline lookup yields CDR1 SGDLS and CDR2 YYNGEE. The CDR3 protein is CASSAEWGAPNEKLFF. DNA for the CDR3: TGTGCCAGCAGCGCGGAGTGGGGGGCGCCGAATGAAAAACTGTTTTTT. The full variable domain, rest sourced from reference TRBV9 and TRBJ1-4, is DSGVTQTPKHLITATGQRVTLRCSPRSGDLSVYWYQQSLDQGLQFLIQYYNGEERAKGNILERFSAQQFPDLHSELNLSSLELGDSALYFCASSAEWGAPNEKLFFGSGTQLSVL.

This clonotype was recorded many times. The V call is TRBV7-9, the J call TRBJ1-4; 12 bases match TRBD1. V shed 7 bases, J shed 8 bases, and the junction held 8 bases outside the gene matches. CDR3 length equals 15 residues. Germline V gives CDR1 SEHNR, CDR2 FQNEAQ (reference sequence). The CDR3 DNA sequence: TGTGCCAGCACCCCCGGGACAGGGGGCATGGAAAAACTGTTTTTT. Its protein is CASTPGTGGMEKLFF.

To note about this clonotype: A much larger clone differs from this one at a single base, so this may be a read error. The gene calls are TRBV20-1 and TRBJ2-3; D might be TRBD1 (6 bases). CDR1 is DFQATT, CDR2 SNEGSKA, per germline (reference sequence). The length of the CDR3 is 17 residues. V lost 2 bases and J 0 bases, leaving 18 bases between the germline ends. CDR3 sequence: CSARIDSRGPSTDTQYF. The CDR3 nucleotides read TGCAGTGCTAGAATCGATTCCAGGGGACCTAGCACAGATACGCAGTATTTT.

This rearrangement joins TRBV14 to TRBJ2-7; the D gene is possibly TRBD1 (6 bases). The CDR3 loop spans 14 amino acids. Per germline, CDR1 SGHDN and CDR2 FVKESK. Trimming left V 3 bases short and J 7 bases short, with 16 bases between. The chain's CDR3 is CASSHTQGTREQYF. The CDR3 DNA follows: TGTGCCAGCAGCCACACCCAGGGGACGCGTGAGCAGTACTTC.